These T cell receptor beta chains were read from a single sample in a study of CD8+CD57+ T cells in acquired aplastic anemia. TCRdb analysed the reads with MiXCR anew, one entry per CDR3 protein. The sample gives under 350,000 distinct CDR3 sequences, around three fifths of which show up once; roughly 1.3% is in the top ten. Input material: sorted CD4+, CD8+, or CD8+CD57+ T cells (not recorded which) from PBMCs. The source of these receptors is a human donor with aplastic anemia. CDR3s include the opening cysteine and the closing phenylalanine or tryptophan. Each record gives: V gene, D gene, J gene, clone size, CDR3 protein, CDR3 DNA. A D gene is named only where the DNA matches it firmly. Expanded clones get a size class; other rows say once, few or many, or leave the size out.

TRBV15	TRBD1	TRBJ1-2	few	CATSFDRGHLGYTF	TGTGCCACCAGCTTTGACAGGGGGCATCTTGGCTACACCTTC
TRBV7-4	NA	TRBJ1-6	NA	CASSLGRSPLHF	TGTGCCAGCAGCTTAGGGCGTTCACCCCTCCACTTT
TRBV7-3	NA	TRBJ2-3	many	CASSSRPSDSWNTQYF	TGTGCCAGCAGCTCCCGTCCTAGCGATAGTTGGAATACGCAGTATTTT
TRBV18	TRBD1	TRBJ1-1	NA	CASSLTGTVMNTEAFF	TGTGCCAGCTCACTTACCGGGACAGTCATGAACACTGAAGCTTTCTTT
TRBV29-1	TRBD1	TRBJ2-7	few	CSARDRGPREQYF	TGCAGCGCCCGGGACAGGGGGCCCCGCGAGCAGTACTTC
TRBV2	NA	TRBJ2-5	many	CASGNNPGFQETQYF	TGTGCCAGCGGGAATAACCCGGGGTTCCAAGAGACCCAGTACTTC
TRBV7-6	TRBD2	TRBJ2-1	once	CASSRAGGIYNEQFF	TGTGCCAGCAGCCGAGCGGGGGGCATATACAATGAGCAGTTCTTC
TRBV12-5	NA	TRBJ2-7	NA	CASGEDRFLYEQYF	TGTGCTAGTGGCGAAGACAGGTTCCTCTACGAGCAGTACTTC
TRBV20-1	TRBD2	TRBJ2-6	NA	CSARSTSGRANVLTF	TGCAGTGCTAGGAGTACTAGCGGGAGGGCCAACGTCCTGACTTTC
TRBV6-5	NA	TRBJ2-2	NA	CATHIGDLTGEPFF	TGTGCCACCCACATCGGGGACCTCACCGGGGAGCCGTTTTTT
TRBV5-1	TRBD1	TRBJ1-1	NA	CASRHGDRAKEAFF	TGCGCCAGCAGACATGGGGACAGGGCCAAGGAAGCTTTCTTT
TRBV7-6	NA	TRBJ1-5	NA	CASSLATGLGQPQHF	TGTGCCAGCAGCTTAGCTACAGGGTTGGGTCAGCCCCAGCATTTT
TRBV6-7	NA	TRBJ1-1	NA	CASSVVVEVVGTEAFF	TGTGCCAGCAGCGTAGTAGTTGAGGTTGTCGGGACTGAAGCTTTCTTT
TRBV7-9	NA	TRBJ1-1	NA	CASSWGASRAFF	TGTGCCAGCAGCTGGGGGGCCTCCCGTGCTTTCTTT
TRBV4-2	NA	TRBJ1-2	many	CASSQDVPNYGYTF	TGTGCCAGCAGCCAAGATGTCCCTAACTATGGCTACACCTTC
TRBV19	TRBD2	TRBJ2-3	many	CASSISGSRRGGAFTDTQYF	TGTGCCAGTAGTATTAGCGGGAGCCGTAGGGGGGGGGCTTTCACAGATACGCAGTATTTT
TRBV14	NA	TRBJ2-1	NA	CASSQDLRGGQFF	TGTGCCAGCAGCCAAGATTTGAGGGGCGGGCAGTTCTTC
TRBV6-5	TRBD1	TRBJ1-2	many	CASSYSQGAGYGYTF	TGTGCCAGCAGTTACTCGCAGGGGGCAGGGTATGGCTACACCTTC
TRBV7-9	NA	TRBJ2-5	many	CASSLAETQYF	TGTGCCAGCAGCTTGGCGGAGACCCAGTACTTC
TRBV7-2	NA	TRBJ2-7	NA	CASSLAGSANEQYF	TGTGCCAGCAGCTTAGCGGGATCGGCCAACGAGCAGTACTTC
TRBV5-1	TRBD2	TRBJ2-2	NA	CASSLEAGGAGELFF	TGCGCCAGCAGCTTGGAAGCGGGAGGGGCCGGGGAGCTGTTTTTT
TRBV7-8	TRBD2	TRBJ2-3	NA	CASSPEESSGKDTQYF	TGTGCCAGCAGCCCAGAGGAGTCTAGCGGGAAAGATACGCAGTATTTT
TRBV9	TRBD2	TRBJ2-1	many	CASSYSGLAFDEQFF	TGTGCCAGCAGTTACTCGGGACTAGCCTTCGATGAGCAGTTCTTC
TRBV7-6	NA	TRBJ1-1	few	CASSLGHGDTEAFF	TGTGCCAGCAGCTTAGGTCACGGGGACACTGAAGCTTTCTTT
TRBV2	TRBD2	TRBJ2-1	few	CASSFGLAGVAYNEQFF	TGTGCCAGCAGTTTTGGACTAGCGGGGGTGGCCTACAATGAGCAGTTCTTC
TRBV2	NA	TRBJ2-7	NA	CASSENNSYEQYF	TGTGCCAGCAGTGAGAACAACTCCTACGAGCAGTACTTC
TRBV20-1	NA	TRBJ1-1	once	CSATDDSGSTEAFF	TGCAGTGCTACCGACGATTCGGGCAGCACTGAAGCTTTCTTT
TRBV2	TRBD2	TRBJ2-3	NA	CASTRGGTTSTDTQYF	TGTGCCAGCACCCGAGGTGGGACTACCAGCACAGATACGCAGTATTTT
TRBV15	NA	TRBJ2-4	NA	CATSRGGGGGANIQYF	TGTGCCACCAGCAGAGGGGGGGGCGGCGGAGCAAACATTCAGTACTTC
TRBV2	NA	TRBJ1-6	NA	CASSDRGTNPPLHF	TGTGCCAGCAGTGATCGGGGGACAAATCCACCCCTCCACTTT
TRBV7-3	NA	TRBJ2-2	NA	CASSLAPPPNTGELFF	TGTGCCAGCAGCTTAGCTCCCCCCCCGAACACCGGGGAGCTGTTTTTT
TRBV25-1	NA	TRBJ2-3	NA	CASSDRRGADTQYF	TGTGCCAGCAGTGATCGCAGGGGGGCAGATACGCAGTATTTT
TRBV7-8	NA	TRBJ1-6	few	CASSPSWGDNSPLHF	TGTGCCAGCAGCCCGAGTTGGGGAGATAATTCACCCCTCCACTTT
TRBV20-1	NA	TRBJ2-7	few	CSARDLDASSSYEQYF	TGCAGTGCTAGAGATCTCGACGCATCCAGCTCCTACGAGCAGTACTTC
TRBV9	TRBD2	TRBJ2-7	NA	CASSPNSGPPYEQYF	TGTGCCAGCAGCCCCAATAGCGGGCCCCCCTACGAGCAGTACTTC